Presented here are 14 T cell receptor beta chains from one specimen sequenced in a study of control samples from healthy donors and cancer patients. TCRdb's copy holds only in-frame clones and misses some; the assay was immunoSEQ multiplex PCR. This table has 90,000 or so clones, around four fifths appearing once. Material: blood. These TCRs come from a man aged 25-45 years in good health.

J is TRBJ2-5 and V is TRBV12-3 or TRBV12-4, with D tentatively TRBD1 or TRBD2 (5 bases each). The length of the CDR3 is 13 residues. V lost 1 base and J 5 bases, leaving 8 bases between the germline ends. The CDR3 nucleotides read TGTGCCAGCAGTTTAGTGAGGGGCGAGACCCAGTACTTC. Translated, it gives CASSLVRGETQYF.

The chain carries TRBV3-1 (or the pseudogene TRBV3-2) and TRBJ2-7; TRBD1 aligns across 8 bases. Germline V gene sequence: CDR1 LGHDT, CDR2 YNNKEL (reference sequence). The CDR3 runs to 14 residues. V shed 5 bases and J 3 bases; nucleotides not matched to a gene: 6. CDR3 coding DNA: TGTGCCAGCAGCTGGTCGGACAGGGACTACGAGCAGTACTTC. Amino acids: CASSWSDRDYEQYF.

This clone was seen once. The chain is built from TRBV6-4 and TRBJ1-1; D unresolved. V shed 4 bases and J shed 0 bases, with 6 bases lying between them. Germline V gene sequence: CDR1 MRHNA, CDR2 SNTAGT. This CDR3 spans 13 amino acids. CDR3 in DNA: TGTGCCAGCAGTGTAAGCTTGAACACTGAAGCTTTCTTT. It encodes CASSVSLNTEAFF.

The CDR3 protein is CASSQDRPAGANVLTF. The CDR3 nucleotides read TGTGCCAGCAGCCAGGACAGGCCAGCTGGGGCCAACGTCCTGACTTTC. V gene TRBV5-4 combines with J gene TRBJ2-6; 7 positions match TRBD1. Trimming removed 4 bases from V and 2 bases from J; junction bases left unmatched: 6. Germline V gene data show CDR1 as SGHNT and CDR2 as YYREEE (reference sequence). This CDR3 has 16 residues.

The rearrangement links TRBV5-6 to TRBJ1-6; 9 nucleotides match TRBD1. The CDR3 totals 14 residues. CDR1 and CDR2 (germline): SGHDT, YYEEEE. Unmatched junction bases numbered 6, after V lost 4 bases and J lost 10 bases. This chain's CDR3 is CASSPGQGRSPLHF. The CDR3 region has the DNA TGTGCCAGCAGCCCGGGACAGGGACGATCACCCCTCCACTTT.

The chain carries TRBV7-3 and TRBJ2-7; possible D gene TRBD2, 5 bases. The length of the CDR3 is 14 residues. V gave up 5 bases and J gave up 0 bases, with 11 bases separating them. Germline CDR1 SGHTA, CDR2 FQGTGA. The CDR3 is CASSMGGSSYEQYF. CDR3 DNA sequence: TGTGCCAGCAGCATGGGTGGGAGCTCCTACGAGCAGTACTTC.

Concerning this clone: Within the sample, other DNA sequences also encode this same CDR3. The chain links TRBV3-1 (or the pseudogene TRBV3-2) to TRBJ2-7; TRBD1 aligns across 9 bases. The CDR3 has 14 amino acids. CDR1 and CDR2 from the germline V gene are LGHDT and YNNKEL (reference sequence). The V gene end was trimmed by 4 bases and the J gene end by 4 bases; junction bases not matched to a gene: 5. The CDR3: CASSRQGESYEQYF. The CDR3 bases are TGTGCCAGCAGCCGACAGGGGGAGTCGTACGAGCAGTACTTC.

The chain has TRBV28 and TRBJ2-3, with D possibly being TRBD2 (7 bases). Germline V gives CDR1 MDHEN, CDR2 SYDVKM. The CDR3 has 16 amino acids. V shed 5 bases and J shed 4 bases, with 19 bases lying between them. CDR3 protein: CASSPLGGGFPDTQYF. CDR3 nucleotide sequence: TGTGCCAGCAGTCCCCTGGGGGGGGGCTTCCCAGATACGCAGTATTTT. The variable domain in full, completed from reference TRBV28 and TRBJ2-3, reads DVKVTQSSRYLVKRTGEKVFLECVQDMDHENMFWYRQDPGLGLRLIYFSYDVKMKEKGDIPEGYSVSREKKERFSLILESASTNQTSMYLCASSPLGGGFPDTQYFGPGTRLTVL.

The J gene is TRBJ1-4, the V gene TRBV19; 9 positions agree with TRBD1. Trimming cost V 3 bases and J 7 bases; bases outside gene matches: 3. The CDR3 contains 14 residues. Germline V gives CDR1 LNHDA, CDR2 SQIVND (reference sequence). CDR3 protein: CASSITGGVEKLFF. The CDR3 nucleotides read TGTGCCAGTAGTATTACAGGGGGCGTTGAAAAACTGTTTTTT.

This chain connects TRBV6-6 to TRBJ2-1, with 10 bases aligning to TRBD2. V lost 4 bases to trimming and J lost 6 bases; unmatched junction nucleotides: 3. Germline lookup yields CDR1 MNHNY and CDR2 SVGAGI (reference sequence). The CDR3 consists of 14 residues. The CDR3 nucleotides are TGTGCCAGCAGTTTTAGCGGGGGGTTCAATGAGCAGTTCTTC. The encoded protein is CASSFSGGFNEQFF.

The chain couples TRBV6-6 to TRBJ1-6, with D maybe TRBD1 (5 bases). Trimming removed 0 bases at V and 4 bases at J, with 10 bases between. CDR1 and CDR2 (germline): MNHNY, SVGAGI (reference sequence). The CDR3 spans 16 residues. The CDR3 spells CASSYSGGSYNSPLHF. CDR3 bases: TGTGCCAGCAGTTACTCGGGGGGTTCGTATAATTCACCCCTCCACTTT.

This chain uses TRBV28 with TRBJ2-6; no clear D. CDR3 length equals 15 residues. In germline, CDR1 is MDHEN, CDR2 SYDVKM. Deletions cut 6 bases from V and 0 bases from J, with 9 bases between. Written as DNA, the CDR3 is TGTGCCAGCAGAGAAACAGCCTCTGGGGCCAACGTCCTGACTTTC. Translating gives CASRETASGANVLTF.

CDR3 in amino acids: CASSQGPSSGHRELFF. CDR3 sequence (DNA): TGTGCCAGCAGCCAAGGCCCTTCTAGCGGGCACCGGGAGCTGTTTTTT. The chain recombines TRBV14 with TRBJ2-2, with TRBD2 matching 8 bases. V lost 1 base to trimming and J lost 9 bases; unmatched junction nucleotides: 10. This CDR3 has 16 amino acids. Germline V CDR1 and CDR2: SGHDN, FVKESK.

This rearrangement joins TRBV25-1 to TRBJ1-5, with 8 bases identical to TRBD1. Trimming at V came to 4 bases and at J to 4 bases, leaving 0 bases not matched to a gene. Germline loops: CDR1 MGHDK, CDR2 SYGVNS. This CDR3 region has 13 residues. The DNA for the CDR3 is TGTGCCAGCAGTGGGACAGGGAATCAGCCCCAGCATTTT. Amino acid sequence: CASSGTGNQPQHF.